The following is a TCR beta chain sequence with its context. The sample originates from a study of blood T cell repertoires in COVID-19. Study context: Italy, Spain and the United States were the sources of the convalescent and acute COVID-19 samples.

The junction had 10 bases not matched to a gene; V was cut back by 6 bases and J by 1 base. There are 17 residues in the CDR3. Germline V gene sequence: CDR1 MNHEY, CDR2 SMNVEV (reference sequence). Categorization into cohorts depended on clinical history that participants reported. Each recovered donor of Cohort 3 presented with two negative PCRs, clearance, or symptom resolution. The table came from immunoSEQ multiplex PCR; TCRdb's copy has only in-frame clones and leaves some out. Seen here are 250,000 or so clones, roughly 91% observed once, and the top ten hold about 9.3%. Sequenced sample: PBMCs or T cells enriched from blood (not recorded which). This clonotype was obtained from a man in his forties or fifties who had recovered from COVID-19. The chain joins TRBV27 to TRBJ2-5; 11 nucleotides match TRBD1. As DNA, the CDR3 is TGTGCCAGCAGAAGGACAGGGGGCCAATGGGCCCAAGAGACCCAGTACTTC. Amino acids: CASRRTGGQWAQETQYF.